These 20 T cell receptor beta chains share one sample of origin, sequenced in a study of blood T cell repertoires in COVID-19. The method was immunoSEQ multiplex PCR; TCRdb's version includes in-frame clones alone and lacks a portion of them. The data contain roughly 260,000 clones, 88% of them seen just once; the ten biggest clones take up 4%. The sample taken for sequencing was peripheral blood. Receptors were obtained from a man between 60 and 75 years old who had recovered from COVID-19.

The chain combines TRBV19 with TRBJ2-7, with 9 nucleotides matching TRBD1. Germline V lookup: CDR1 LNHDA, CDR2 SQIVND (reference sequence). Trimming removed 5 bases from V and 5 bases from J; junction bases left unmatched: 10. This CDR3 is 15 amino acids long. CDR3 protein: CASSRTGGANNEQYF. The CDR3 nucleotides read TGTGCCAGTAGTCGCACAGGGGGCGCGAACAACGAGCAGTACTTC.

The gene calls are TRBV9 and TRBJ1-1; TRBD1 agrees at 7 bases. The CDR3 extends over 14 amino acids. CDR1 SGDLS and CDR2 YYNGEE come from the germline V gene. The ends lost 2 bases at V and 0 bases at J; junction bases unmatched: 1. CDR3 in amino acids: CASSVDRVNTEAFF. The CDR3 nucleotides are TGTGCCAGCAGCGTCGACAGGGTGAACACTGAAGCTTTCTTT. Variable domain in full (rest from reference TRBV9 and TRBJ1-1): DSGVTQTPKHLITATGQRVTLRCSPRSGDLSVYWYQQSLDQGLQFLIQYYNGEERAKGNILERFSAQQFPDLHSELNLSSLELGDSALYFCASSVDRVNTEAFFGQGTRLTVV.

The chain joins TRBV7-9 to TRBJ1-1, with D possibly matching TRBD1 (5 bases). V was pared by 2 bases and J by 0 bases, with 7 bases between. This CDR3 comprises 14 residues. Germline CDR1 reads SEHNR; CDR2 reads FQNEAQ (reference sequence). The DNA for the CDR3 is TGTGCCAGCAGCTTACAGGGTTTGAACACTGAAGCTTTCTTT. Translating gives CASSLQGLNTEAFF.

The CDR3 is CASSLGDSGGLGEQYF. Written as DNA, the CDR3 is TGCGCCAGCAGCTTGGGTGATAGCGGGGGCCTTGGCGAGCAGTACTTC. The V call is TRBV5-1, the J call TRBJ2-7, with 9 bases aligning to TRBD2. Trimming took 0 bases from V and 6 from J; bases not matched to a gene: 10. This CDR3 contains 16 residues. Per the germline V gene, CDR1 is SGHRS and CDR2 is YFSETQ.

The rearrangement uses TRBV5-5 and TRBJ1-2; TRBD1 is a possible D gene (6 bases). V was clipped by 0 bases and J by 4 bases, with 7 bases between them. Germline loops: CDR1 SGHKS, CDR2 YYEKEE (reference sequence). The CDR3 extends over 13 amino acids. As DNA, the CDR3 is TGTGCCAGCAGCTTGGGCAGGGGCTATGGCTACACCTTC. Amino acids: CASSLGRGYGYTF.

In this sample, this clone turned up a few times. The rearrangement joins TRBV6-5 to TRBJ2-6, with a tentative D call TRBD2 (5 bases). The V end lost 2 bases, the J end lost 1 base, and 6 bases lay between the germline ends. CDR3 length: 15 residues. Germline-derived CDR1 and CDR2 are MNHEY and SVGAGI. CDR3 DNA: TGTGCCAGCAGTTACGAGGGTTCTGGGGCCAACGTCCTGACTTTC. Residues: CASSYEGSGANVLTF.

The chain joins TRBV4-1 to TRBJ2-7; TRBD1 is a possible D gene (5 bases). The germline V and J ends were trimmed by 3 bases and 3 bases, with 18 bases remaining between them. CDR1 is MGHRA and CDR2 is YSYEKL in the germline V gene. The CDR3 spans 16 residues. The CDR3 sequence: CASSHATRVGDYEQYF. The CDR3 DNA sequence: TGCGCCAGCAGCCACGCTACCAGGGTTGGGGACTACGAGCAGTACTTC.

This clone has just a few counts. This sequence joins TRBV7-3 and TRBJ1-6, with 9 bases matching TRBD1. J was trimmed by 6 bases and V by 5 bases; bases with no gene match: 5. Looked up from germline, CDR1 is SGHTA and CDR2 is FQGTGA. The CDR3 runs 15 residues. The CDR3 protein is CASSQGTGSNSPLHF. The CDR3 DNA is TGTGCCAGCAGCCAAGGGACAGGGAGTAATTCACCCCTCCACTTT.

This sequence joins TRBV19 and TRBJ2-7, with D hard to call. The CDR3 contains 12 residues. Trimming removed 3 bases from V and 3 bases from J, with 6 bases in between. The V gene's germline CDR1 is LNHDA and CDR2 SQIVND (reference sequence). CDR3 protein: CASSIIGYEQYF. The CDR3 bases are TGTGCCAGTAGTATTATCGGCTACGAGCAGTACTTC.

This clone was seen a handful of times. J is TRBJ1-4 and V is TRBV13; 7 bases match TRBD1. The CDR3 consists of 14 residues. The germline CDR1 and CDR2 sequences are PRHDT and FYEKMQ (reference sequence). With V trimmed by 5 bases and J by 8 bases, 8 bases remained unmatched. This CDR3 is CASSDTGVDEKLFF. CDR3 nucleotide sequence: TGTGCCAGCAGCGACACAGGGGTCGACGAAAAACTGTTTTTT.

This chain connects TRBV9 to TRBJ2-3, with a possible D match to TRBD2 (6 bases). The germline V gene has CDR1 SGDLS and CDR2 YYNGEE. V lost 7 bases and J 0 bases, leaving 18 bases between the germline ends. The CDR3 spans 16 residues. The CDR3 reads CASGQVSGSSTDTQYF. The CDR3 DNA reads TGTGCCAGCGGGCAGGTTAGCGGATCGAGCACAGATACGCAGTATTTT.

This rearrangement joins TRBV11-2 to TRBJ1-4; 7 bases match TRBD1. The germline V gene has CDR1 SGHAT and CDR2 FQNNGV. Trimming removed 4 bases from V and 14 bases from J; junction bases left unmatched: 19. This CDR3 spans 16 amino acids. CDR3 DNA: TGTGCCAGCAGCTCAACGGTGGGACAGCTACCGAGGAGGCTGTTTTTT. This translates into CASSSTVGQLPRRLFF.

The rearrangement uses TRBV4-1 and TRBJ1-1; no definite D call. Germline assignment: CDR1 MGHRA and CDR2 YSYEKL. Trimming removed 4 bases from V and 11 bases from J, with 17 bases in between. The CDR3 is 13 residues long. CDR3 residues: CASSPADEAGAFF. DNA of the CDR3: TGCGCCAGCAGCCCAGCGGACGAGGCTGGGGCTTTCTTT.

The J gene is TRBJ1-1, the V gene TRBV6-6, with TRBD1 matching 9 bases. The CDR3 is 15 amino acids. Germline V gene data show CDR1 as MNHNY and CDR2 as SVGAGI (reference sequence). J gave up 4 bases and V 5 bases, and 8 bases lay outside the gene matches. The CDR3 nucleotides read TGTGCCAGCAGTACCCGACAGGGGGGTTCCACTGAAGCTTTCTTT. This gives the protein CASSTRQGGSTEAFF.

The J gene is TRBJ2-2, the V gene TRBV25-1; unclear D gene. Germline-derived CDR1 and CDR2 are MGHDK and SYGVNS. The CDR3 is 14 amino acids. The V gene lost 7 bases and the J gene lost 2 bases, with 11 bases spanning the gap. The CDR3 coding sequence is TGTGCCAGCATGGCCCTCGCCAACACCGGGGAGCTGTTTTTT. The encoded protein is CASMALANTGELFF.

The V gene is TRBV5-6, the J gene TRBJ2-2; D uncertain. Looked up from germline, CDR1 is SGHDT and CDR2 is YYEEEE. Deletions cut 1 base from V and 6 bases from J, with 13 bases between. This CDR3 comprises 15 residues. CDR3 region: CASSLFHIVAGELFF. CDR3 coding DNA: TGTGCCAGCAGCTTGTTTCACATTGTCGCCGGGGAGCTGTTTTTT.

For this clone: Distinct nucleotide sequences in the sample also encode this CDR3. This sequence joins TRBV6-1 and TRBJ1-2; D gene unclear. Germline CDR1 is MNHNS and CDR2 is SASEGT. The CDR3 length is 15 residues. V lost 2 bases and J 4 bases, leaving 14 bases between the germline ends. The CDR3 region has the DNA TGTGCCAGCAGTGAACGCGCCGGAGGGCCCTATGGCTACACCTTC. Translation gives CASSERAGGPYGYTF.

The chain uses TRBV12-3 or TRBV12-4 and TRBJ2-7; 8 bases agree with TRBD1. The CDR3 loop spans 13 amino acids. Germline trimming cut 1 base from V and 5 bases from J; bases unmatched to any gene: 1. In nucleotides, the CDR3 is TGTGCCAGCAGTTTAGTGGACAGGGACGAGCAGTACTTC. Encoded protein: CASSLVDRDEQYF.

The J gene is TRBJ1-4, the V gene TRBV21-1; the table's D call of TRBD1 was not tested on the DNA. TRBV21-1 is given as a pseudogene. This CDR3 region has 15 residues. CDR3 in amino acids: CASRHERGSISGKFF. CDR3 sequence (DNA): TGTGCCAGCAGGCATGAGAGGGGGTCGATATCGGGAAAGTTTTTT.

The chain employs TRBV5-1 and TRBJ1-1, with unresolved D. Germline-derived CDR1 and CDR2 are SGHRS and YFSETQ. This CDR3 is 15 amino acids long. V was trimmed by 0 bases and J by 3 bases, leaving 12 bases between them. The CDR3 DNA follows: TGCGCCAGCAGCTTGGTGGGCGGGCCGCACACTGAAGCTTTCTTT. Residues: CASSLVGGPHTEAFF.